Listed here is a single TCR beta chain. Clones were read by immunoSEQ multiplex PCR, and TCRdb kept only the in-frame ones, dropping some. Found here are about 480,000 clones, about four fifths of them singletons; the top ten hold 13%. This specimen belongs to a study of shared clonotypes between healthy human individuals. Study-level background: Sampling drew on donors who were a couple of women and a few men aged 18 to 49.

Deletions cut 4 bases from V and 0 bases from J, with 9 bases between. The length of the CDR3 is 14 residues. Per germline, CDR1 SNHLY and CDR2 FYNNEI. Each unsorted sample relied on roughly 82 million PBMCs as its source of genomic DNA. The chain carries TRBV2 and TRBJ2-5; D is unresolved. The source material was PBMCs. This TCR derives from a woman in her thirties or forties in good health. Some clones in this sample may be carry-over from other donors' samples. The CDR3 reads CASSGLAYQETQYF. The CDR3 nucleotides read TGTGCCAGCAGTGGACTGGCTTACCAAGAGACCCAGTACTTC.